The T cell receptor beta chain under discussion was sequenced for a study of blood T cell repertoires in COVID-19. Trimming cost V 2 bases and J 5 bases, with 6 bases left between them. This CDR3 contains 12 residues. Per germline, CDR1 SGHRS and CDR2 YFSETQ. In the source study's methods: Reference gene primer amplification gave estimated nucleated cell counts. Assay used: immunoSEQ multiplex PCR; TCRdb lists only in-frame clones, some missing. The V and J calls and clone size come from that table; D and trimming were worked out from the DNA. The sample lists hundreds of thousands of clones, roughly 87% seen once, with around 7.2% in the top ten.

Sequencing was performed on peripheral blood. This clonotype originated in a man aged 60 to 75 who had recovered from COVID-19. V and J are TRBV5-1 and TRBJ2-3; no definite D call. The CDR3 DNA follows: TGCGCCAGCAGCTTACCCGGAGATACGCAGTATTTT. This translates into CASSLPGDTQYF.